What follows describes a single TCR beta chain. No cognate antigen has been identified for it. Qualities for individual bases were not recorded, and no much larger clone is one base off. The data are from a study of blood T cell repertoires in COVID-19 (dated by TCRdb to about 2020). Notes on the research overall: The collaborator samples originated in the United States, Italy and Spain and spanned the acute and convalescent phases of COVID-19. The prospective study material was composed of cDNA or gDNA derived from T cells, B-cell-depleted T cells, or PBMCs. Deeply sampled blood TCRbeta repertoires from subjects exposed to, actively infected with, or recovered from COVID-19 were included in the dataset. A freely available public database, intended as a resource for researchers studying the immune response to SARS-CoV-2, is where the repertoires were released. Samples came from the ongoing ImmuneRACE study (first 160 participants) plus 1,254 subjects from 6 global collaborators. A de-identified subject ID, COVID-19 status, age in years and sex were almost always included in the sample metadata. HLA class I and class II types, where available, came from metadata supplied by the sample provider rather than from assay-based typing.

Results the study describes overall, beyond this receptor: The amount of clinical and demographic metadata varied by source and participant and was provided uncurated.

From the germline V gene, CDR1 is MRHNA and CDR2 is SNTAGT. The CDR3 has 16 amino acids, counting the end cysteine and phenylalanine. Just CDR3 DNA is preserved here, 48 bases in frame from base 1. The V and J ends are trimmed by 0 bases and 1 base, leaving 9 bases between them. The immunoSEQ Assay, a bias-controlled multiplex PCR, was used to amplify TCRbeta CDR3 regions from genomic DNA. As for the original processing: The number of nucleated cells in each sample was estimated by amplification of reference gene primers within the assay. To quantify the absolute abundance of each unique TCRbeta CDR3 rearrangement, sequence reads were collapsed and filtered. For each sample, productive Simpson clonality was calculated as the square root of Simpson's diversity index across productive rearrangements. Here the immuneACCESS table is served through TCRdb, limited to in-frame sequences with V and J called. Missing clones are a known gap in these copies; in checked studies unresolved V genes cover under half, and the rest lacks a known reason. V, J and clone size are taken as reported in that table, and D and trimming were inferred from the DNA itself. The sample yields approximately 470,000 clones; approximately 85% were counted once. The ten largest account for 3.2% of the sample.

The collaborating institutions used their own protocols to collect whole blood in K2EDTA tubes. For TCRbeta analysis, collaborators shipped samples in one of three forms: frozen whole blood, isolated PBMCs, or DNA extracted from either of those sample types. The sequencing input was peripheral blood. The source of this sequence is a human donor in a cohort sampled during active COVID-19. The chain joins TRBV6-4 to TRBJ2-2, and possibly TRBD2, on 5 matching bases. Here the CDR3 is given as CASSDSSGKNTGELFF. The DNA sequence follows: TGTGCCAGCAGTGACTCCTCGGGAAAGAACACCGGGGAGCTGTTTTTT.